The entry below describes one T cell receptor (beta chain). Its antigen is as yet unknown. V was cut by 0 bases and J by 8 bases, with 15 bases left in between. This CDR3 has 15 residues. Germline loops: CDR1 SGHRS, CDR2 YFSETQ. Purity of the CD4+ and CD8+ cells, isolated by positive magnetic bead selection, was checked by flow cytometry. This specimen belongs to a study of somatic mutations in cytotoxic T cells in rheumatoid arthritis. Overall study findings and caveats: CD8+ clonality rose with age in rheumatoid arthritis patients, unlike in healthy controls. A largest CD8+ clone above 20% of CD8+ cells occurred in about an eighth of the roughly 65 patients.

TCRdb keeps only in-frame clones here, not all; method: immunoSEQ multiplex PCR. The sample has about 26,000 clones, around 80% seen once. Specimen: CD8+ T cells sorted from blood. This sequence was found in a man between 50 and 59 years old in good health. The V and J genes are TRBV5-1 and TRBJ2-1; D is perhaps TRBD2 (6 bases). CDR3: CASSLARRLVDEQFF. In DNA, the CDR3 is TGCGCCAGCAGCTTGGCTCGTCGACTAGTGGATGAGCAGTTCTTC.